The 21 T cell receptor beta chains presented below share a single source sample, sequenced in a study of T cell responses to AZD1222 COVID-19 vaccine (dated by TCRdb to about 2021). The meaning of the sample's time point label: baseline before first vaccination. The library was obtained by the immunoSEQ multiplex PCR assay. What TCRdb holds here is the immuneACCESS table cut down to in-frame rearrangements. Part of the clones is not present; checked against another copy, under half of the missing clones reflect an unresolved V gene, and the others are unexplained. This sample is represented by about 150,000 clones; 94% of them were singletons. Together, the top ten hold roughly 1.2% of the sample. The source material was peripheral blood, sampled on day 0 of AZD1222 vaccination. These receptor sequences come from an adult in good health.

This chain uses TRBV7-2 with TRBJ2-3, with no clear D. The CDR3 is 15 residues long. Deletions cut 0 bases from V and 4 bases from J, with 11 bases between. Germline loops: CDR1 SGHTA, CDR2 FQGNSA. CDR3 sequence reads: CASSLAPLDADTQYF. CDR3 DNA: TGTGCCAGCAGCTTAGCGCCTCTAGACGCAGATACGCAGTATTTT.

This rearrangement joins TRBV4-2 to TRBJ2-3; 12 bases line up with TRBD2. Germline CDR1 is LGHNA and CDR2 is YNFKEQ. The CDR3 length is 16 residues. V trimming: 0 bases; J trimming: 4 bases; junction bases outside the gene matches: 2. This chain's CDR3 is CASSQDLAGGPDTQYF. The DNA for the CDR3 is TGTGCCAGCAGCCAAGATCTAGCGGGAGGGCCAGATACGCAGTATTTT.

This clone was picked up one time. CDR3 in amino acids: CASSLAESGYGNTIYF. DNA of the CDR3: TGTGCCAGCAGCTTAGCCGAGTCGGGGTACGGAAACACCATATATTTT. The chain links TRBV7-9 to TRBJ1-3, with D unclear. The CDR3 extends over 16 amino acids. Trimming removed 0 bases at V and 4 bases at J, with 13 bases between. Germline V gives CDR1 SEHNR, CDR2 FQNEAQ (reference sequence).

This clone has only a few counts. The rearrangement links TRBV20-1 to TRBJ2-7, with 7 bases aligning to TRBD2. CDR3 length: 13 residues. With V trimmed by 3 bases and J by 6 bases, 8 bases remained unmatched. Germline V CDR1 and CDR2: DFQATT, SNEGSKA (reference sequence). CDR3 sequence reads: CSASVQGGLEQYV. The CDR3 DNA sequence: TGCAGTGCTAGTGTCCAGGGAGGGCTCGAGCAGTACGTC.

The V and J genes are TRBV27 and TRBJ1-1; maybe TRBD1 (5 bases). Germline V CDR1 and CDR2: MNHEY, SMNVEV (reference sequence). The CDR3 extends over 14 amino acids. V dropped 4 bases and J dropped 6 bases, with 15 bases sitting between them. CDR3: CASSSTDKFSEAFF. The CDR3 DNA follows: TGTGCCAGCAGTTCCACGGACAAATTCTCTGAAGCTTTCTTT.

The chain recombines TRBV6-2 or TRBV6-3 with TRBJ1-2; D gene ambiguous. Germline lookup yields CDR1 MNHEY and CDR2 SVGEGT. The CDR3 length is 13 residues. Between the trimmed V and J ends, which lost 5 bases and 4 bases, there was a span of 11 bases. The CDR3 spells CASSRRTGYGYTF. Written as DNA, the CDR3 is TGTGCCAGCAGTAGACGAACGGGCTATGGCTACACCTTC.

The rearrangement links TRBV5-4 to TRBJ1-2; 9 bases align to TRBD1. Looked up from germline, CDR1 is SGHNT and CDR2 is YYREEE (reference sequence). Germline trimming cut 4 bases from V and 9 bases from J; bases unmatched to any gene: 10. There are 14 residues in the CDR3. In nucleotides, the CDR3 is TGTGCCAGCAGCGGGAGATTTGGACAGGGGAGCTACACCTTC. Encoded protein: CASSGRFGQGSYTF.

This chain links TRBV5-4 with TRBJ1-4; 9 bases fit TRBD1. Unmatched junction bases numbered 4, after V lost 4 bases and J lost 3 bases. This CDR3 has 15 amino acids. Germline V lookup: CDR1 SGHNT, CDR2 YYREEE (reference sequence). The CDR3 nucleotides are TGTGCCAGCAGCACCCGGACAGGGGCTAATGAAAAACTGTTTTTT. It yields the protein CASSTRTGANEKLFF.

The CDR3 is CASSPRTARNEKLFF. For the CDR3, the DNA is TGCGCCAGCAGCCCTCGGACAGCTCGTAATGAAAAACTGTTTTTT. The chain is built from TRBV4-1 and TRBJ1-4, with D possibly being TRBD1 (6 bases). Trimming took off 4 bases at V and 4 bases at J, with 13 bases between the two ends. The CDR3 is 15 residues long. Germline assignment: CDR1 MGHRA and CDR2 YSYEKL.

CDR3: CASSLVVSGAYNEQFF. The CDR3 region has the DNA TGTGCCAGCAGCTTAGTGGTTAGCGGGGCCTACAATGAGCAGTTCTTC. The chain joins TRBV7-9 to TRBJ2-1; 8 bases line up with TRBD2. Germline values: CDR1 SEHNR, CDR2 FQNEAQ (reference sequence). V lost 1 base, J lost 2 bases, and 4 bases stayed unmatched. The CDR3 loop spans 16 amino acids. Using reference TRBV7-9 and TRBJ2-1 for the parts outside the CDR3, the full variable domain is DTGVSQNPRHKITKRGQNVTFRCDPISEHNRLYWYRQTLGQGPEFLTYFQNEAQLEKSRLLSDRFSAERPKGSFSTLEIQRTEQGDSAMYLCASSLVVSGAYNEQFFGPGTRLTVL.

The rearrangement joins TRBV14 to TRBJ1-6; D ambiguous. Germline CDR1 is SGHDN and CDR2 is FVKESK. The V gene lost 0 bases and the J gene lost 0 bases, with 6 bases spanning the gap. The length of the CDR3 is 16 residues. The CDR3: CASSQDGSSYNSPLHF. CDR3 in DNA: TGTGCCAGCAGCCAAGATGGGAGCTCCTATAATTCACCCCTCCACTTT.

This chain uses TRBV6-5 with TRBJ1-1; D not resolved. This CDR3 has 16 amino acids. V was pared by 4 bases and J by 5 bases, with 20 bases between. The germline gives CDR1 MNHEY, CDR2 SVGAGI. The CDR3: CASSSGALSPGTEAFF. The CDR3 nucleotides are TGTGCCAGCAGTTCAGGCGCCCTTTCCCCTGGGACTGAAGCTTTCTTT.

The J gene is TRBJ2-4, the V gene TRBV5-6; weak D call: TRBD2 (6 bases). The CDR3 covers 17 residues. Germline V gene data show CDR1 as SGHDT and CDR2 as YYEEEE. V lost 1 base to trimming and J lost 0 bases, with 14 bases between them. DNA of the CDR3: TGTGCCAGCAGCTTGCTTTTTAGCGGTCTAGCCAAAAACATTCAGTACTTC. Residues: CASSLLFSGLAKNIQYF.

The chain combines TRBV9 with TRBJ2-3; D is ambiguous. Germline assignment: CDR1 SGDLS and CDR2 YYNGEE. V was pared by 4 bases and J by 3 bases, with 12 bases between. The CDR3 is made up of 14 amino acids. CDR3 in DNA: TGTGCCAGCAGCCCCTCCCCCGGAACAGATACGCAGTATTTT. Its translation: CASSPSPGTDTQYF.

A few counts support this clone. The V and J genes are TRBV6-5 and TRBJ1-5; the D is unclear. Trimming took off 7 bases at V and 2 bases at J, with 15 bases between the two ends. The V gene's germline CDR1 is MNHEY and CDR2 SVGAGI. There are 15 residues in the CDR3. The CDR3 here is CASTQSLEGNQPQHF. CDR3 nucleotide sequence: TGTGCCAGCACACAAAGTCTAGAGGGCAATCAGCCCCAGCATTTT.

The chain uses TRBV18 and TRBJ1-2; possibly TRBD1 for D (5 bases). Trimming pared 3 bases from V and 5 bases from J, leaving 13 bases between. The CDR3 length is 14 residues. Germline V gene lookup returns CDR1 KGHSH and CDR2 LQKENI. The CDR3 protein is CASSPTESLYGYTF. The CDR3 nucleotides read TGTGCCAGCTCACCGACAGAATCTCTGTATGGCTACACCTTC.

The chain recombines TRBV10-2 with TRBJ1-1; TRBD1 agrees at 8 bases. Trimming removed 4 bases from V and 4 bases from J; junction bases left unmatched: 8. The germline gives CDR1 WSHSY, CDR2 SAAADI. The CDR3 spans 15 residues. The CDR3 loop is CASSGSRGRSTEAFF. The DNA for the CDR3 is TGCGCCAGCAGTGGTTCCAGGGGGCGAAGCACTGAAGCTTTCTTT.

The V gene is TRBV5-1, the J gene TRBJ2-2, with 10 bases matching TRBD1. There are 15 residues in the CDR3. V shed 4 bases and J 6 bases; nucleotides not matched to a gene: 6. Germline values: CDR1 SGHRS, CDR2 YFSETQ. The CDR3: CASSTSGTGAGELFF. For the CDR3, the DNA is TGCGCCAGCAGCACCTCCGGGACAGGGGCCGGGGAGCTGTTTTTT.

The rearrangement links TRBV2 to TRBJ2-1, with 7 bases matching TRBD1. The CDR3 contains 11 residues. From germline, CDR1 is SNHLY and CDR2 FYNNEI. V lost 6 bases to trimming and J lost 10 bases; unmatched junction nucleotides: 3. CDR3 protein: CASSLDREQFF. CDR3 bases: TGTGCCAGCAGCCTGGACAGGGAGCAGTTCTTC.

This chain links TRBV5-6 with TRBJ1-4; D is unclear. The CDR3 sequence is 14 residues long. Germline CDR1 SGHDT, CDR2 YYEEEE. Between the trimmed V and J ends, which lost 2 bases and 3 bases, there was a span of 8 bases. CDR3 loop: CASSFGVSNEKLFF. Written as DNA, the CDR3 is TGTGCCAGCAGCTTCGGGGTCTCTAATGAAAAACTGTTTTTT.

The CDR3 DNA reads TGCGCCAGCAGCCAGGCTGACCGAGAGAACACTGAAGCTTTCTTT. This gives the protein CASSQADRENTEAFF. The V and J genes are TRBV4-1 and TRBJ1-1; D is ambiguous. This CDR3 spans 15 amino acids. Germline V gene lookup returns CDR1 MGHRA and CDR2 YSYEKL. Trimming removed 3 bases from V and 1 base from J, with 12 bases in between.